These T cell receptor beta chains were read from a single sample in a study of identical twins. One entry per CDR3 protein results from TCRdb running MiXCR on the 5' RACE reads. The data hold 410,000 or so distinct CDR3 sequences, with 15% to 20% observed a single time. Sample: naive T cells sorted from blood. Every receptor here comes from a man between 45 and 60 years old in good health. CDR3s include the opening cysteine and the closing phenylalanine or tryptophan. The D gene is left open where the match is weak. Size values are once, few and many counts, or a class for expanded clones, and some rows have none.

CDR3 DNA: TGTGCCAGCAGCTCCGGCGACAGCTTCTACGAGCAGTACTTC
CDR3 protein: CASSSGDSFYEQYF
J gene: TRBJ2-7
V gene: TRBV7-9
clone size: few
D gene: -
CDR3 length: 14

CDR3 DNA: TGTGCCAGCAGTGACACCGATCGTTACACCGGGGAGCTGTTTTTT
CDR3 protein: CASSDTDRYTGELFF
J gene: TRBJ2-2
V gene: TRBV6-1
clone size: few
D gene: -
CDR3 length: 15

CDR3 DNA: TGCAGTGCTAGAGCATCCCGTTGGCAGACTAACATGAACACTGAAGCTTTCTTT
CDR3 protein: CSARASRWQTNMNTEAFF
J gene: TRBJ1-1
V gene: TRBV20-1
clone size: -
D gene: -
CDR3 length: 18

CDR3 DNA: TGTGCCAGCACCACTCGTACAGGGGGCGTCTACGAGCAGTACTTC
CDR3 protein: CASTTRTGGVYEQYF
J gene: TRBJ2-7
V gene: TRBV6-2/TRBV6-3
clone size: few
D gene: TRBD1
CDR3 length: 15

CDR3 DNA: TGCGCCAGCAGCCCCATCGCGGGAAGACTCTACGAGCAGTACTTC
CDR3 protein: CASSPIAGRLYEQYF
J gene: TRBJ2-7
V gene: TRBV10-2
clone size: many
D gene: -
CDR3 length: 15

CDR3 DNA: TGTGCCATCAGCGGGGGGCAGCAAGAGACCCAGTACTTC
CDR3 protein: CAISGGQQETQYF
J gene: TRBJ2-5
V gene: TRBV10-3
clone size: -
D gene: -
CDR3 length: 13

CDR3 DNA: TGCAGTGCTAGAACAGGGGGAGGCGATCAGCCCCAGCATTTT
CDR3 protein: CSARTGGGDQPQHF
J gene: TRBJ1-5
V gene: TRBV20-1
clone size: -
D gene: TRBD1
CDR3 length: 14

CDR3 DNA: TGTGCCAGCAGCGGGACTAGCGGAGAGACCCAGTACTTC
CDR3 protein: CASSGTSGETQYF
J gene: TRBJ2-5
V gene: TRBV7-2
clone size: few
D gene: TRBD2
CDR3 length: 13

CDR3 DNA: TGCGCCAGCAGCTTGGGACTAGCGGGAGAATGGGAATCGTACGAGCAGTACTTC
CDR3 protein: CASSLGLAGEWESYEQYF
J gene: TRBJ2-7
V gene: TRBV5-1
clone size: many
D gene: TRBD2
CDR3 length: 18

CDR3 DNA: TGCAGTGCTAGTGGGCAGGGCATCGGGGAGCTGTTTTTT
CDR3 protein: CSASGQGIGELFF
J gene: TRBJ2-2
V gene: TRBV20-1
clone size: few
D gene: -
CDR3 length: 13

CDR3 DNA: TGCAGCGTGGTAGCGGTGACCTACAATGAGCAGTTCTTC
CDR3 protein: CSVVAVTYNEQFF
J gene: TRBJ2-1
V gene: TRBV29-1
clone size: -
D gene: -
CDR3 length: 13

CDR3 DNA: TGTGCCAGCAGTGTACTGGGCAATGAGCAGTTCTTC
CDR3 protein: CASSVLGNEQFF
J gene: TRBJ2-1
V gene: TRBV27
clone size: many
D gene: -
CDR3 length: 12

CDR3 DNA: TGTGCCAGCAGCTTGGCAACAGGGGCAGGTTACGAGCAGTACTTC
CDR3 protein: CASSLATGAGYEQYF
J gene: TRBJ2-7
V gene: TRBV7-8
clone size: few
D gene: TRBD1
CDR3 length: 15

CDR3 DNA: TGTGCCAGCAGCCCCGGGACTAGGAGTGATGAGACCCAGTACTTC
CDR3 protein: CASSPGTRSDETQYF
J gene: TRBJ2-5
V gene: TRBV7-9
clone size: -
D gene: TRBD2
CDR3 length: 15

CDR3 DNA: TGTGCCAGCAGCTTTTATAGCGGGAGCTCCTACAATGAGCAGTTCTTC
CDR3 protein: CASSFYSGSSYNEQFF
J gene: TRBJ2-1
V gene: TRBV7-2
clone size: -
D gene: TRBD2
CDR3 length: 16

CDR3 DNA: TGCGCCAGCAGCACCCAGCTACGGGGTTCGAACACCGGGGAGCTGTTTTTT
CDR3 protein: CASSTQLRGSNTGELFF
J gene: TRBJ2-2
V gene: TRBV5-1
clone size: -
D gene: -
CDR3 length: 17

CDR3 DNA: TGTGCCTGGAGTGTACTTCGCGGCATGAACACTGAAGCTTTCTTT
CDR3 protein: CAWSVLRGMNTEAFF
J gene: TRBJ1-1
V gene: TRBV30
clone size: few
D gene: -
CDR3 length: 15

CDR3 DNA: TGTGCCATCAGTGAACAGGGGGTCGGCTATGGCTACACCTTC
CDR3 protein: CAISEQGVGYGYTF
J gene: TRBJ1-2
V gene: TRBV10-3
clone size: many
D gene: TRBD1
CDR3 length: 14

CDR3 DNA: TGTGCCAGCAGCTTAGCCGGGACTAGCGGGGGTGTCTCCTACGAGCAGTACTTC
CDR3 protein: CASSLAGTSGGVSYEQYF
J gene: TRBJ2-7
V gene: TRBV7-2
clone size: -
D gene: TRBD2
CDR3 length: 18

CDR3 DNA: TGCGCCAGCAGCTTGCAGGACAGGGGAGTCGAGCAGTACTTC
CDR3 protein: CASSLQDRGVEQYF
J gene: TRBJ2-7
V gene: TRBV5-1
clone size: -
D gene: TRBD1
CDR3 length: 14

CDR3 DNA: TGTGCCAGCAGCCCTGGGGAGCTGTTTTTT
CDR3 protein: CASSPGELFF
J gene: TRBJ2-2
V gene: TRBV6-4
clone size: many
D gene: -
CDR3 length: 10

CDR3 DNA: TGTGCCAGCAGCCGAACAGCAGGGAGTTATAATTCACCCCTCCACTTT
CDR3 protein: CASSRTAGSYNSPLHF
J gene: TRBJ1-6
V gene: TRBV4-2
clone size: -
D gene: -
CDR3 length: 16

CDR3 DNA: TGTGCCAGCTCACCACGGGCAGGGGTAAACTATGGCTACACCTTC
CDR3 protein: CASSPRAGVNYGYTF
J gene: TRBJ1-2
V gene: TRBV18
clone size: -
D gene: -
CDR3 length: 15

CDR3 DNA: TGCGCCAGCAGGGGGACTAGCGGGACCGATGAGCAGTTCTTC
CDR3 protein: CASRGTSGTDEQFF
J gene: TRBJ2-1
V gene: TRBV5-1
clone size: few
D gene: TRBD2
CDR3 length: 14

CDR3 DNA: TGTGCCAGCAGCTTAGTGGCTAGCGGCCACAATGAGCAGTTCTTC
CDR3 protein: CASSLVASGHNEQFF
J gene: TRBJ2-1
V gene: TRBV7-2
clone size: few
D gene: TRBD2
CDR3 length: 15

CDR3 DNA: TGTGCCAGCAGTTTGCAGGACAGCGCGGATCATGAAAAACTGTTTTTT
CDR3 protein: CASSLQDSADHEKLFF
J gene: TRBJ1-4
V gene: TRBV28
clone size: many
D gene: -
CDR3 length: 16

CDR3 DNA: TGTGCCAGCAGGCGACTAGCGGGAAAAGATACGCAGTATTTT
CDR3 protein: CASRRLAGKDTQYF
J gene: TRBJ2-3
V gene: TRBV28
clone size: few
D gene: TRBD2
CDR3 length: 14

CDR3 DNA: TGTGCCAGCAGCCGTAAGTGGGGCGGATACGACAGCCACACCATCTCTGGGGCCAACGTCCTGACTTTC
CDR3 protein: CASSRKWGGYDSHTISGANVLTF
J gene: TRBJ2-6
V gene: TRBV7-3
clone size: -
D gene: -
CDR3 length: 23

CDR3 DNA: TGCGCCAGCAGCCCGCGGGGTCCCACTGAAGCTTTCTTT
CDR3 protein: CASSPRGPTEAFF
J gene: TRBJ1-1
V gene: TRBV5-1
clone size: -
D gene: -
CDR3 length: 13

CDR3 DNA: TGCGCCAGCAGCTTCGTGGGCTCTGGGGCCAACGTCCTGACTTTC
CDR3 protein: CASSFVGSGANVLTF
J gene: TRBJ2-6
V gene: TRBV5-1
clone size: -
D gene: -
CDR3 length: 15

CDR3 DNA: TGCGCCAGCAGACAGACAGCAAACACTGAAGCTTTCTTT
CDR3 protein: CASRQTANTEAFF
J gene: TRBJ1-1
V gene: TRBV4-1
clone size: -
D gene: -
CDR3 length: 13